The rows below give T cell receptor beta chains drawn from one sample of a study of post-analysis software for immune sequencing data. MiXCR was run by TCRdb on the PCR reads, yielding one entry per CDR3 protein. The sample comprises around 700,000 distinct CDR3 sequences, more than 50% of which are singletons, and around 10% rests with the top ten. The source material was blood. The receptors stem from a girl aged 2 to 10 with multiple sclerosis. Each CDR3 is given with its conserved first and last residue. D genes are given only for firm matches. Clone size is shown for a subset of rows, as once, few, many or a class of expanded clone.

J	D	size	length	V	CDR3	DNA
TRBJ2-1	-	once	20	TRBV24-1	CATSDPSFTRGSRSYNEQFF	TGTGCCACCAGTGATCCTTCATTCACACGGGGGTCTCGCTCCTACAATGAGCAGTTCTTC
TRBJ2-3	TRBD2	few	16	TRBV20-1	CSARPTLAGGLNTQYF	TGCAGTGCTAGACCTACACTAGCGGGAGGGTTAAATACGCAGTATTTT
TRBJ2-3	-	-	14	TRBV25-1	CASTLTGDTDTQYF	TGTGCCAGCACCTTGACTGGGGACACAGATACGCAGTATTTT
TRBJ2-1	TRBD1	few	14	TRBV6-5	CASNPGTVDNEQFF	TGTGCCAGCAACCCCGGGACAGTTGACAATGAGCAGTTCTTC
TRBJ2-7	TRBD1	-	17	TRBV28	CASSLFIGQGARYEQYF	TGTGCCAGCAGTTTATTCATCGGACAGGGGGCGAGATACGAGCAGTACTTC
TRBJ2-3	-	-	14	TRBV5-5	CASSLWPDTDTQYF	TGCGCCAGCAGCTTGTGGCCCGACACAGATACGCAGTATTTT
TRBJ2-4	-	-	11	TRBV24-1	CATSDYYIQYF	TGTGCCACCAGTGATTATTACATTCAGTACTTC
TRBJ2-1	TRBD1	-	16	TRBV7-9	CASLSYRGRGENEQFF	TGTGCCAGCCTATCCTACAGGGGGCGCGGTGAAAATGAGCAGTTCTTC
TRBJ1-1	-	-	12	TRBV29-1	CSVQGSGPEAFF	TGCAGCGTTCAGGGATCCGGCCCGGAGGCTTTCTTT
TRBJ2-1	TRBD2	few	12	TRBV13	CASSLIAGVAFF	TGTGCCAGCAGCTTAATCGCGGGAGTGGCGTTCTTC
TRBJ2-1	TRBD2	-	14	TRBV11-2	CASSAGGEAFEQFF	TGTGCCAGCAGCGCCGGGGGGGAAGCATTTGAGCAGTTCTTC
TRBJ2-1	-	once	19	TRBV6-4	CASSDSTRGSESSYNEQFF	TGTGCCAGCAGTGACTCAACCCGGGGGTCTGAGAGCTCCTACAATGAGCAGTTCTTC
TRBJ2-3	TRBD1	-	15	TRBV4-3	CASSPVQGAQDTQYF	TGCGCCAGCAGCCCAGTACAGGGGGCGCAAGATACGCAGTATTTT
TRBJ2-5	TRBD1	once	14	TRBV29-1	CSVKKGTGDRAQYF	TGCAGCGTGAAGAAAGGGACAGGGGATAGGGCCCAGTACTTC
TRBJ2-3	TRBD2	-	16	TRBV7-3	CASSLGPSSGQRGQYF	TGTGCCAGCAGCTTAGGGCCTTCTAGCGGCCAGCGGGGGCAGTATTTT
TRBJ2-1	-	-	18	TRBV20-1	CSARDVRRAIPLYNEQFF	TGCAGTGCTAGAGATGTTAGGAGGGCCATACCCCTCTACAATGAGCAGTTCTTC
TRBJ2-3	-	-	14	TRBV20-1	CSARAAGRADTQYF	TGCAGTGCTAGAGCGGCAGGGCGGGCAGATACGCAGTATTTT
TRBJ2-7	-	-	15	TRBV7-2	CASNVVGGQGAEQYF	TGTGCCAGCAACGTGGTCGGGGGCCAGGGAGCCGAGCAGTACTTC
TRBJ1-2	-	-	14	TRBV6-1	CASSDYAENYGYTF	TGTGCCAGCAGTGACTACGCGGAAAACTATGGCTACACCTTC
TRBJ1-2	TRBD1	-	13	TRBV20-1	CSAYDRGRYGYTF	TGCAGTGCTTACGACAGGGGCCGCTATGGCTACACCTTC
TRBJ2-7	TRBD1	-	16	TRBV5-1	CASSVAWTGSSYEQYF	TGCGCCAGCAGCGTAGCGTGGACAGGGAGCTCCTACGAGCAGTACTTC
TRBJ2-5	-	many	10	TRBV5-1	CASKGETQYF	TGTGCCAGCAAAGGGGAGACCCAGTACTTC
TRBJ2-5	TRBD2	-	16	TRBV5-1	CASSLGGTSGEETQYF	TGCGCCAGCAGCTTGGGTGGGACTAGCGGAGAAGAGACCCAGTACTTC
TRBJ2-1	TRBD1	-	14	TRBV7-9	CASSFGTGMNEQFF	TGTGCCAGCAGCTTCGGGACAGGGATGAATGAGCAGTTCTTC
TRBJ1-1	-	-	14	TRBV6-2/TRBV6-3	CASSSPVTVTEAFF	TGTGCCAGCAGTTCCCCAGTGACAGTAACTGAAGCTTTCTTT
TRBJ1-1	TRBD1	-	14	TRBV20-1	CSASLQGGDTEAFF	TGCAGTGCTAGTTTACAGGGGGGGGACACTGAAGCTTTCTTT
TRBJ2-5	-	few	15	TRBV7-9	CASSPPGGRGETQYF	TGTGCCAGCAGCCCGCCAGGGGGACGGGGGGAGACCCAGTACTTC
TRBJ2-1	-	-	15	TRBV6-5	CASSLSELLRETQFF	TGTGCCAGCAGTTTGTCAGAGTTACTCCGGGAGACCCAGTTCTTC
TRBJ2-5	-	-	12	TRBV10-3	CAIRGSGETQYF	TGTGCCATCAGGGGTTCGGGGGAGACCCAGTACTTC
TRBJ2-5	TRBD2	-	16	TRBV25-1	CDSSELGTILGETQYF	TGTGACAGCAGTGAGTTGGGGACTATTCTTGGAGAGACCCAGTACTTC
TRBJ2-5	-	-	15	TRBV5-1	CASSPVRGRQETQYF	TGCGCCAGCAGCCCAGTACGGGGGCGACAAGAGACCCAGTACTTC
TRBJ1-6	-	-	17	TRBV20-1	CSAHTWAGSSYNSPLHF	TGCAGTGCTCACACCTGGGCGGGTAGCTCCTATAATTCACCCCTCCACTTT
TRBJ2-5	-	-	14	TRBV20-1	CSASESGLVETQYF	TGCAGTGCTAGCGAATCGGGACTCGTAGAGACCCAGTACTTC